This TCR beta chain was observed in a study of shared clonotypes between healthy human individuals. Study context: Donor ages ranged 18 to 49 years: a couple of women, a few men. Per donor, three plates held CD4 naive cells, three held CD4 memory, two held CD8 naive and one held CD8 memory.

The repertoire was sequenced with immunoSEQ multiplex PCR; TCRdb's copy has only in-frame clones and lacks some. In the table there are under 2.5 million clones, about nine tenths of which are singletons. Germline trimming cut 6 bases from V and 13 bases from J; bases unmatched to any gene: 15. Germline CDR1 is MNHEY and CDR2 is SMNVEV (reference sequence). This CDR3 is built from 15 residues. This clonotype originated in a man aged 18-30 years in good health. Some clones in this sample may be carry-over from other donors' samples. The J gene is TRBJ2-1, the V gene TRBV27, with 10 bases fitting TRBD1. Source material: naive CD4+ T cells from PBMCs. Subset denoted: CD45RA+ positively selected. The CDR3 DNA follows: TGTGCCAGCAGCGTGGACAGGGGGGGTTTCCCCTCTCAGTTCTTC. It specifies CASSVDRGGFPSQFF.